Included here is one T cell receptor beta chain sequence, with context. The data were taken from a study of blood T cell repertoires in COVID-19. The assay was immunoSEQ multiplex PCR, and TCRdb's table has in-frame clones only and misses some. This sample has about 160,000 clones, with about 88% found just once. The participants were between roughly 18 and 89 years old and came from under 25 US areas. Source material: PBMCs or T cells enriched from blood (not recorded which). The TCR originated in a man between 45 and 60 years old who had recovered from COVID-19.

CDR3 in amino acids: CASSLVAGMGTEAFF. CDR3 DNA sequence: TGTGCCAGCAGTTTAGTAGCAGGGATGGGAACTGAAGCTTTCTTT. The rearrangement uses TRBV27 and TRBJ1-1, with a weak D call TRBD1 (5 bases). This CDR3 is 15 amino acids long. The germline gives CDR1 MNHEY, CDR2 SMNVEV (reference sequence). V lost 2 bases and J 5 bases, leaving 15 bases between the germline ends.